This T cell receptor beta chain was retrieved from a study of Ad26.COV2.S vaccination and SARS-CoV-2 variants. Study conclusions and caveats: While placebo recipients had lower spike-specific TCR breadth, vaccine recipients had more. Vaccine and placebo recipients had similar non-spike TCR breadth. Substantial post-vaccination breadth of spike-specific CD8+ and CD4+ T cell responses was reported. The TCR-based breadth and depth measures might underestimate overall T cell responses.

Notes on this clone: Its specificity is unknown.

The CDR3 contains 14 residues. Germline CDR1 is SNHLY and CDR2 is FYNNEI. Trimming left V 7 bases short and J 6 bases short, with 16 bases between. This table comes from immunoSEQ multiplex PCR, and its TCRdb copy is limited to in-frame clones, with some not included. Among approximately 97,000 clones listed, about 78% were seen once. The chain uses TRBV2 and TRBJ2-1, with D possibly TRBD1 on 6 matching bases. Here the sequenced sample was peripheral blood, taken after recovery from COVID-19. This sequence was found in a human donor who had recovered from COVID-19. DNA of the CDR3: TGTGCCAGCAAAACAGGGTTAAGTCGCAATGAGCAGTTCTTC. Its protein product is CASKTGLSRNEQFF.